This T cell receptor (beta chain) was found in a study of blood T cell repertoires in COVID-19. Turning to the study itself: Material from acute and convalescent COVID-19 was sourced from the United States, Italy and Spain. Nucleic acid was either cDNA or gDNA, and it came from T cells, B-cell-depleted T cells, or PBMCs.

CDR3 length equals 15 residues. V dropped 0 bases and J dropped 5 bases, with 10 bases sitting between them. CDR1 is WNHNN and CDR2 is SYGVQD in the germline V gene (reference sequence). As originally analysed: For nucleated cells, counts were estimated from reference gene primer amplification. TCRdb keeps only in-frame clones here, not all; method: immunoSEQ multiplex PCR. Clonal size and the V and J genes are those of that table, whereas D and trimming came from the DNA. Here the sample spans about 110,000 clones, 88% being singletons. This clone is a singleton in its sample. The rearrangement links TRBV10-1 to TRBJ1-4; perhaps TRBD1 as D (5 bases). Sequenced material: peripheral blood. The source of this sequence is a human donor in a cohort sampled during active COVID-19. The CDR3 loop reads CASSESRGVNEKLFF. CDR3 DNA: TGCGCCAGCAGTGAGTCGCGGGGGGTAAATGAAAAACTGTTTTTT.